Below, 17 T cell receptor beta chains from the same sample are listed, as sequenced in a study of CD8+CD57+ T cells in acquired aplastic anemia. Using genomic DNA as the template, TCR beta VDJ and CDR3 profiling was carried out. TCRdb itself ran the reads through MiXCR, one entry per CDR3 protein. The sample shows about 160,000 distinct CDR3 sequences, approximately 40% of them seen only once. Sequenced material: sorted CD4+, CD8+, or CD8+CD57+ T cells (not recorded which) from PBMCs. Receptors were obtained from a human donor in good health.

The genes are TRBV3-1 and TRBJ2-3, with D perhaps matching TRBD1 or TRBD2 (6 bases each). Trimming cost V 8 bases and J 8 bases, with 20 bases left between them. The CDR3 totals 14 residues. Per the germline V gene, CDR1 is LGHDT and CDR2 is YNNKEL (reference sequence). The CDR3 protein is CASGTGAAQGTQYF. CDR3 in DNA: TGTGCCAGCGGTACGGGGGCCGCTCAGGGTACGCAGTATTTT.

This clonotype came up many times. At one end the junction does not follow the germline gene, possibly because of a read error. The chain combines TRBV7-9 with TRBJ2-5; maybe TRBD2 (7 bases). Germline V CDR1 and CDR2: SEHNR, FQNEAQ (reference sequence). The CDR3 covers 14 residues. CDR3 DNA: TGTGCCAGCAGCCCGACGGGGGGCCAAGGGACCCAGTACTTC. It codes for CASSPTGGQGTQYF.

The rearrangement joins TRBV9 to TRBJ1-3; no clear D gene. The CDR3 sequence is 13 residues long. The V end lost 3 bases, the J end lost 3 bases, and 7 bases lay between the germline ends. Germline lookup yields CDR1 SGDLS and CDR2 YYNGEE. The CDR3 DNA sequence: TGTGCCAGCAGCGCCGTCGGTGGAAACACCATATATTTT. This codes for CASSAVGGNTIYF.

This rearrangement joins TRBV10-3 to TRBJ2-1; 9 positions agree with TRBD1. Germline CDR1 ENHRY, CDR2 SYGVKD. The CDR3 length is 14 residues. With 5 bases clipped from V and 8 bases from J, the junction kept 7 bases outside the gene matches. The CDR3 loop reads CAISPRQGGDEQFF. The CDR3, as DNA: TGTGCCATCAGTCCCCGACAGGGGGGCGATGAGCAGTTCTTC.

This clonotype was observed at least ten times. The chain recombines TRBV15 with TRBJ2-1; 12 bases map to TRBD2. Germline V lookup: CDR1 LNHNV, CDR2 YYDKDF (reference sequence). V shed 1 base and J 5 bases; nucleotides not matched to a gene: 9. The CDR3 sequence is 18 residues long. CDR3 nucleotide sequence: TGTGCCACCAGCAGAGGCGCACTACTAGCGGGGGGCCACAATGAGCAGTTCTTC. This encodes CATSRGALLAGGHNEQFF.

The rearrangement links TRBV29-1 to TRBJ2-1; a possible D gene is TRBD2 (6 bases). The germline V and J ends were trimmed by 7 bases and 10 bases, with 11 bases remaining between them. Per germline, CDR1 SQVTM and CDR2 ANQGSEA. The CDR3 totals 10 residues. The CDR3 DNA is TGCAGCGGCGGGGCTCCCGAGCAGTTCTTC. Protein product: CSGGAPEQFF.

This clonotype was observed at least ten times. The gene calls are TRBV10-1 and TRBJ1-5, with D perhaps TRBD1 (6 bases). This CDR3 region has 15 residues. The germline V gene has CDR1 WNHNN and CDR2 SYGVQD (reference sequence). V was shortened by 9 bases and J by 0 bases, with 15 bases between the two germline ends. CDR3 nucleotide sequence: TGCGCCAGTCGGCGGGACACCTATAGCAATCAGCCCCAGCATTTT. Protein sequence: CASRRDTYSNQPQHF.

The chain links TRBV10-3 to TRBJ1-1; D ambiguous. The CDR3 totals 13 residues. CDR1 is ENHRY, CDR2 SYGVKD, per germline. V was trimmed by 0 bases and J by 3 bases, leaving 5 bases between them. CDR3 in DNA: TGTGCCATCAGTGAGTCGCGGGACACTGAAGCTTTCTTT. This codes for CAISESRDTEAFF.

This clonotype was counted many times. The J gene is TRBJ1-2, the V gene TRBV11-2; D uncertain. Germline CDR1 is SGHAT and CDR2 is FQNNGV. Trimming pared 5 bases from V and 5 bases from J, leaving 12 bases between. The CDR3 runs to 13 residues. CDR3 bases: TGTGCCAGCAGCCCCGTCGCGGGATATGGCTACACCTTC. It is translated as CASSPVAGYGYTF.

V and J are TRBV20-1 and TRBJ2-7; no firm D call. Germline V gene data show CDR1 as DFQATT and CDR2 as SNEGSKA (reference sequence). Trimming took 8 bases from V and 1 from J, leaving 18 bases between them. CDR3 length: 14 residues. The chain's CDR3 is CSTFSALGSYEQYF. For the CDR3, the DNA is TGCAGTACCTTTTCGGCGCTTGGGTCCTACGAGCAGTACTTC.

This clonotype was counted a few times. The chain employs TRBV7-2 and TRBJ1-1; 7 nucleotides align to TRBD1. The CDR3 totals 15 residues. Trimming removed 2 bases from V and 5 bases from J; junction bases left unmatched: 8. Germline CDR1 SGHTA, CDR2 FQGNSA. CDR3 DNA: TGTGCCAGCAGCTTATTTAGGGGGCAGTGGACTGAAGCTTTCTTT. It codes for CASSLFRGQWTEAFF.

V is TRBV2 and J is TRBJ1-4, with D perhaps TRBD1 (5 bases). The germline gives CDR1 SNHLY, CDR2 FYNNEI. The CDR3 is 14 amino acids. Trimming pared 3 bases from V and 7 bases from J, leaving 12 bases between. The CDR3 sequence is CASSDPGRVEKLFF. DNA for the CDR3: TGTGCCAGCAGTGACCCCGGCAGGGTTGAAAAACTGTTTTTT.

The chain uses TRBV2 and TRBJ2-7; tentative D call: TRBD1 (5 bases). Germline CDR1 reads SNHLY; CDR2 reads FYNNEI. CDR3 length: 13 residues. Trimming shortened V by 1 base and J by 7 bases, and 11 bases separated the two germline ends. For the CDR3, the DNA is TGTGCCAGCAGTGAAGGCCGACAGACGGAGCAGTACTTC. It is translated as CASSEGRQTEQYF.

The table lists this clonotype with a few counts. This chain uses TRBV29-1 with TRBJ1-1; 7 nucleotides line up with TRBD1. The CDR3 sequence is 14 residues long. The V and J ends lost 4 bases and 3 bases, in that order; junction bases with no gene match: 8. Germline CDR1 is SQVTM and CDR2 is ANQGSEA. CDR3 sequence: CSVGDRERYTEAFF. For the CDR3, the DNA is TGCAGCGTTGGAGACAGGGAAAGGTACACTGAAGCTTTCTTT. The whole variable domain, filled in from reference TRBV29-1 and TRBJ1-1, reads SAVISQKPSRDICQRGTSLTIQCQVDSQVTMMFWYRQQPGQSLTLIATANQGSEATYESGFVIDKFPISRPNLTFSTLTVSNMSPEDSSIYLCSVGDRERYTEAFFGQGTRLTVV.

This clonotype occurred a few times. V and J are TRBV30 and TRBJ2-7, with D perhaps TRBD2 (6 bases). Trimming removed 2 bases at V and 6 bases at J, with 14 bases between. This CDR3 spans 13 amino acids. The V gene's germline CDR1 is GTSNPN and CDR2 SVGIG (reference sequence). This CDR3 reads CAWSRGIVSEQYF. The CDR3 bases are TGTGCCTGGAGTCGGGGGATCGTCTCCGAGCAGTACTTC.

This clonotype has ten or more counts. The V call is TRBV10-2, the J call TRBJ2-1; no clear D gene. The V end lost 5 bases, the J end lost 5 bases, and 16 bases lay between the germline ends. There are 15 residues in the CDR3. The germline gives CDR1 WSHSY, CDR2 SAAADI. The CDR3 is CASSRARLSNNEQFF. In nucleotides, the CDR3 is TGCGCCAGCAGTCGGGCCAGGCTCTCTAACAATGAGCAGTTCTTC.

The CDR3 reads CATGGGDLYEQYF. For the CDR3, the DNA is TGTGCCACCGGAGGCGGGGACCTCTACGAGCAGTACTTC. The V call is TRBV15, the J call TRBJ2-7; a weak D match, TRBD2 (6 bases). The CDR3 is 13 residues long. V was trimmed by 8 bases and J by 3 bases, leaving 14 bases between them. Germline-derived CDR1 and CDR2 are LNHNV and YYDKDF (reference sequence).